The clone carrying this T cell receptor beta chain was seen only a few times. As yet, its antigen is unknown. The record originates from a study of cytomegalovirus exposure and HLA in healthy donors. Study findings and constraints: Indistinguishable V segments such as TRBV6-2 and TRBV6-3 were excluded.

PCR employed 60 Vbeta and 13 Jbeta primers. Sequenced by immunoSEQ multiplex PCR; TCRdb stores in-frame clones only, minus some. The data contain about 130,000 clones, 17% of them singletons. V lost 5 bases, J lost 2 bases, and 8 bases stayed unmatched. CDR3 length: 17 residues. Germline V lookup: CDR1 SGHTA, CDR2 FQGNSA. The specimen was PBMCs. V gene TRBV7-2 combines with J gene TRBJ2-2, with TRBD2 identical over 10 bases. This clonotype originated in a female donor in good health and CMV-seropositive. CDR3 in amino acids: CASSPARTSGNTGELFF. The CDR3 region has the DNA TGTGCCAGCAGCCCAGCGAGGACTAGCGGTAACACCGGGGAGCTGTTTTTT.